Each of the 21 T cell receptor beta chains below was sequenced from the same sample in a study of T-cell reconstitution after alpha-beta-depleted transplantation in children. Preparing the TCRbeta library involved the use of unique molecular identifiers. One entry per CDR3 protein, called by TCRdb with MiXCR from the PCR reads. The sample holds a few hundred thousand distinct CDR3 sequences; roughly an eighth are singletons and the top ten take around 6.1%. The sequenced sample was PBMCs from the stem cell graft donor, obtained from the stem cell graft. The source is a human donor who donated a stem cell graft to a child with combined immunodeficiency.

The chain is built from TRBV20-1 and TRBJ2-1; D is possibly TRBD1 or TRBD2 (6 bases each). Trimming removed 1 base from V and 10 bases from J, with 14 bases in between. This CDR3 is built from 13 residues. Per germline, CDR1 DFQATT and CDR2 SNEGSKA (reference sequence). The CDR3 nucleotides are TGCAGTGCTAGAGGGGGGGCCCGGCGGGAGCAGTTCTTC. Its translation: CSARGGARREQFF.

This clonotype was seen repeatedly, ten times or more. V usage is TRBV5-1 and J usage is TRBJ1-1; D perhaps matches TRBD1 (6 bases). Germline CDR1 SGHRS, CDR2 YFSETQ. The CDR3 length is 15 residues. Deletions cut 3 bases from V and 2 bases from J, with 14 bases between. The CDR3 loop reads CASSWIPGANTEAFF. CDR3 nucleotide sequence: TGCGCCAGCAGCTGGATCCCGGGGGCCAACACTGAAGCTTTCTTT.

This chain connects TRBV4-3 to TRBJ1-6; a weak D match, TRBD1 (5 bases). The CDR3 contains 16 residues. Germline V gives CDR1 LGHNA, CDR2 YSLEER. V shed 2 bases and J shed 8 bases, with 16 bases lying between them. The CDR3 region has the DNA TGCGCCAGCAGCCAAAAGGGGAGTCCGGAGGATTCACCCCTCCACTTT. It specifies CASSQKGSPEDSPLHF.

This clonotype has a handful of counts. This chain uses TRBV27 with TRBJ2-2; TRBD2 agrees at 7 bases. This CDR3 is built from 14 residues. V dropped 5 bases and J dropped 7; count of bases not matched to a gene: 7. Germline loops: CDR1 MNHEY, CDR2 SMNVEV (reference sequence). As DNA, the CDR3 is TGTGCCAGCAGTCTCGGGAGGACGGGCGGGGAGCTGTTTTTT. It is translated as CASSLGRTGGELFF.

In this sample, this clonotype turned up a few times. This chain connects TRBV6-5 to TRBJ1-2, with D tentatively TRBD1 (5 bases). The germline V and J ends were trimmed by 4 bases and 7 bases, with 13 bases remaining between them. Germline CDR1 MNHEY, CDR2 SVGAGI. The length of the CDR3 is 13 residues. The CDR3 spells CASSSGFRAGYTF. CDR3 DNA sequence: TGTGCCAGCAGTTCGGGATTCAGGGCTGGCTACACCTTC.

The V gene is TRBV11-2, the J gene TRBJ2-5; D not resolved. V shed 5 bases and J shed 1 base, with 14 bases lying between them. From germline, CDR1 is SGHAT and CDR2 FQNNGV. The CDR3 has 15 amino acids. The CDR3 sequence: CASSPKAAFQETQYF. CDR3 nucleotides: TGTGCCAGCAGCCCTAAGGCGGCCTTCCAAGAGACCCAGTACTTC.

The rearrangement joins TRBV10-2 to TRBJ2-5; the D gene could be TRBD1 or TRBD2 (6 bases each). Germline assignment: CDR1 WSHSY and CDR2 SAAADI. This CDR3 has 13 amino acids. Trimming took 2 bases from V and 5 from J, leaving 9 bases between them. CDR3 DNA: TGCGCCAGCAGTGAGAACGGGGGCGAGACCCAGTACTTC. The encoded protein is CASSENGGETQYF.

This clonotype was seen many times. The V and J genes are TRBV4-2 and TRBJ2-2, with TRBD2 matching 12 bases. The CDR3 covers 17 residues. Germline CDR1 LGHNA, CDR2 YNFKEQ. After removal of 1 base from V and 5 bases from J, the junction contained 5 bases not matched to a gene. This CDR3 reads CASSQGLAGVRTGELFF. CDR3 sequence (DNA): TGTGCCAGCAGCCAAGGACTAGCGGGAGTACGGACCGGGGAGCTGTTTTTT.

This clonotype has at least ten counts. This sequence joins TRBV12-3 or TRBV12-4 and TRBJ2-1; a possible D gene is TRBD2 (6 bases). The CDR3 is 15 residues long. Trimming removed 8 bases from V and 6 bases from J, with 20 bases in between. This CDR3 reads CASCPRGTWINEQFF. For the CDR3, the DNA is TGTGCCAGCTGCCCCCGGGGGACTTGGATCAATGAGCAGTTCTTC.

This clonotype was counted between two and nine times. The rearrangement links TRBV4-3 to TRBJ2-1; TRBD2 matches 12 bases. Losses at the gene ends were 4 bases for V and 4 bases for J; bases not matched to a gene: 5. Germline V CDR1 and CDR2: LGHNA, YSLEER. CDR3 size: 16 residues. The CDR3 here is CASSPRLAGVYNEQFF. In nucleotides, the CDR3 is TGCGCCAGCAGCCCCCGACTAGCGGGAGTATACAATGAGCAGTTCTTC.

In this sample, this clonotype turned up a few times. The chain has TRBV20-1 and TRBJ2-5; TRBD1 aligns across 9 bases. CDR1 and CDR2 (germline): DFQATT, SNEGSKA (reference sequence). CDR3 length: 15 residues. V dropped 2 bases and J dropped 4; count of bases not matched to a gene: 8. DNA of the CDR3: TGCAGTGCTAGACTACCGGGACAGGGAGGAGAGACCCAGTACTTC. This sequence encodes CSARLPGQGGETQYF.

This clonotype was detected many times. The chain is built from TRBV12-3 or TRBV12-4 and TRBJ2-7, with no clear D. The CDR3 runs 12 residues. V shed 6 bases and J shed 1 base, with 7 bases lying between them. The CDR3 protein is CASSILSYEQYF. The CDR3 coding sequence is TGTGCCAGCAGCATCCTTTCCTACGAGCAGTACTTC.

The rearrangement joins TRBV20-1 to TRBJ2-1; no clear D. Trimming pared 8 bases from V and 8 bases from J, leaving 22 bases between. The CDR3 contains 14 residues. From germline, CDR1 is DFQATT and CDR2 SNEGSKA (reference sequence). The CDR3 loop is CSNHGIYQVYEQFF. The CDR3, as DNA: TGCAGTAACCATGGGATTTATCAGGTCTATGAGCAGTTCTTC.

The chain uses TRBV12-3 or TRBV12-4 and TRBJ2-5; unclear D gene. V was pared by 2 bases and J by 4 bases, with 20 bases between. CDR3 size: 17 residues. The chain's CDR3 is CASSLRNSILWGETQYF. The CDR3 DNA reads TGTGCCAGCAGTTTACGGAACTCGATTCTCTGGGGAGAGACCCAGTACTTC.

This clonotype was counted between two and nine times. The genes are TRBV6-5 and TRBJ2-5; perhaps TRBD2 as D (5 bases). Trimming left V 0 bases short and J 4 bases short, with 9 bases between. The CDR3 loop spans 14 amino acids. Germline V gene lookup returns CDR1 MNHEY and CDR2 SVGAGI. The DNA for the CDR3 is TGTGCCAGCAGTTACTCAGCAGGACTAGAGACCCAGTACTTC. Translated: CASSYSAGLETQYF.

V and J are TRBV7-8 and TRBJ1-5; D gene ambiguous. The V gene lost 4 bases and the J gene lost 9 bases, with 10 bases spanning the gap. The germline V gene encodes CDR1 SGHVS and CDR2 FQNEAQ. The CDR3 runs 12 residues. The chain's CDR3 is CASSSAGPPQHF. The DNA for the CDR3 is TGTGCCAGCAGCTCGGCAGGCCCGCCCCAGCATTTT.

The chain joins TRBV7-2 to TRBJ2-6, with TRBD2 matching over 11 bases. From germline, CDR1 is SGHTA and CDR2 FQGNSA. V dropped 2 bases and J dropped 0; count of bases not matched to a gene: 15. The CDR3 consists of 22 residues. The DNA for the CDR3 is TGTGCCAGCAGCTTACCGAGACTAGCGGGAAGGCCCTTCAGCTCTGGGGCCAACGTCCTGACTTTC. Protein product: CASSLPRLAGRPFSSGANVLTF.

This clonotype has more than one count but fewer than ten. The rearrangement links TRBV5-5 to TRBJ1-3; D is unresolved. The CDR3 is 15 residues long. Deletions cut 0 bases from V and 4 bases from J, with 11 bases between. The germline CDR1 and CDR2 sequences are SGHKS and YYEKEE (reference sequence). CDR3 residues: CASSLGSTSGNTIYF. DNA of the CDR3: TGTGCCAGCAGCTTGGGGAGCACCTCAGGAAACACCATATATTTT.

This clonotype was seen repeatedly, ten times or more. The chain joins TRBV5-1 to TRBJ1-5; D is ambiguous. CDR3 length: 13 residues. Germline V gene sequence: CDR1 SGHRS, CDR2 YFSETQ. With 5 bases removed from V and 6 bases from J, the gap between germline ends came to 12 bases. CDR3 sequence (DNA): TGCGCCAGCAGTAGAGGGATTGGTCAGCCCCAGCATTTT. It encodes CASSRGIGQPQHF.

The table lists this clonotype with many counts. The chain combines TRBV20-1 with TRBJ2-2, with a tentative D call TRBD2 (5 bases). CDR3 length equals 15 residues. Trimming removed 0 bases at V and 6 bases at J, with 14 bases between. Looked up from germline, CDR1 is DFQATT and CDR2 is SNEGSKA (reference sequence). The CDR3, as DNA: TGCAGTGCTAGAGATCTGTCAGCGAGGGCCGGGGAGCTGTTTTTT. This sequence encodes CSARDLSARAGELFF.

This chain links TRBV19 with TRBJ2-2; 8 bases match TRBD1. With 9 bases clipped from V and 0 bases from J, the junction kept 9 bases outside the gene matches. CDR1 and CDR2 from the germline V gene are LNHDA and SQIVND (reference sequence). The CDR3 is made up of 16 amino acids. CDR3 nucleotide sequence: TGTGCCAGAGCAAAGGACAGGGAGACGAACACCGGGGAGCTGTTTTTT. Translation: CARAKDRETNTGELFF. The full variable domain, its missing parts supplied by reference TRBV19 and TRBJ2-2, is DGGITQSPKYLFRKEGQNVTLSCEQNLNHDAMYWYRQDPGQGLRLIYYSQIVNDFQKGDIAEGYSVSREKKESFPLTVTSAQKNPTAFYLCARAKDRETNTGELFFGEGSRLTVL.